This T cell receptor (beta chain) was found in a study of blood T cells in healthy people across ages. Findings of the study overall: Researchers deemed the diversity estimates from one million T cells underestimates. A strong correlation was found between TCR beta diversity and the percentage of naive T cells.

For the second PCR, which ran for about 6 to 11 cycles, a sample-barcoded 5' primer and a J-beta primer mix were used. TCRdb reprocessed the 5' RACE reads with MiXCR, giving one entry per CDR3 protein. The repertoire has 600,000 to 800,000 distinct CDR3 sequences, roughly half of them found once; the top ten carry approximately 15%. In regard to this clonotype: As yet, its antigen is unknown. A much larger clone differs from this one at a single base, so this may be a read error.

The CDR3 sequence is 14 residues long. Looked up from germline, CDR1 is MNHEY and CDR2 is SMNVEV (reference sequence). The ends lost 3 bases at V and 10 bases at J; junction bases unmatched: 6. The V and J genes are TRBV27 and TRBJ2-1; TRBD2 matches at 10 bases. Material for sequencing was blood. The receptor was isolated from a woman older than 75 in good health. The CDR3 sequence is CASSFRGLASEQFF. In DNA, the CDR3 is TGTGCCAGCAGTTTTAGGGGACTAGCGAGCGAGCAGTTCTTC.